This T cell receptor (beta chain) was documented in a study of blood T cell repertoires in COVID-19. The wider study: Samples of COVID-19 (acute and convalescent) were obtained from the United States, Italy and Spain.

CDR3 size: 16 residues. Trimming stripped 7 bases from V and 0 bases from J, with 15 bases between. Germline lookup yields CDR1 LGHNA and CDR2 YNFKEQ. Clones were read by immunoSEQ multiplex PCR, and TCRdb kept only the in-frame ones, dropping some. The table records a few hundred thousand clones, around nine tenths of them present only once. Across over 20 US areas, participants ranged in age from roughly 18 to 95 years. This receptor was obtained from a woman between 50 and 59 years old who had been exposed to COVID-19. Sample: PBMCs or T cells enriched from blood (not recorded which). The chain links TRBV4-2 to TRBJ1-4, with TRBD1 as a possible D gene (6 bases). CDR3 residues: CASTYRAGATNEKLFF. The DNA of the CDR3 is TGTGCCAGCACATACAGGGCTGGGGCAACTAATGAAAAACTGTTTTTT.